The T cell receptor (beta chain) described here comes from a study of cytotoxic CD8 clonotypes in ibrutinib-treated CLL. Study-level information: Patients attained some 25 partial and 2 complete responses; at median approximately 68 months, approximately 15 remained remitted while approximately 12 progressed. General study findings and limits: Under treatment, the uncommon public clonotypes either contracted or remained stable. Sampling schedules were unmatched across sustained-remission and progressing patients.

Genomic DNA in an amount of about 2 micrograms was extracted from cryopreserved PBMCs and used for the preparation of TCR beta libraries. The V and J ends lost 4 bases and 3 bases, in that order; junction bases with no gene match: 8. CDR3 length: 16 amino acids. Germline CDR1 is LGHNA and CDR2 is YSLEER. Worth noting for this clone: The antigen is undetermined.

The assay was immunoSEQ multiplex PCR, and TCRdb's table has in-frame clones only and misses some. The data contain 50,000 to 70,000 clones, 54% of them singletons. This material consisted of PBMCs, taken at disease progression, from a patient treated with ibrutinib. This TCR came from a human donor with chronic lymphocytic leukemia. The chain joins TRBV4-3 to TRBJ2-1, with TRBD2 identical over 8 bases. Here the CDR3 reads CASSPRQAGDYNEQFF. The CDR3 bases are TGCGCCAGCAGCCCCAGACAAGCGGGAGACTACAATGAGCAGTTCTTC.